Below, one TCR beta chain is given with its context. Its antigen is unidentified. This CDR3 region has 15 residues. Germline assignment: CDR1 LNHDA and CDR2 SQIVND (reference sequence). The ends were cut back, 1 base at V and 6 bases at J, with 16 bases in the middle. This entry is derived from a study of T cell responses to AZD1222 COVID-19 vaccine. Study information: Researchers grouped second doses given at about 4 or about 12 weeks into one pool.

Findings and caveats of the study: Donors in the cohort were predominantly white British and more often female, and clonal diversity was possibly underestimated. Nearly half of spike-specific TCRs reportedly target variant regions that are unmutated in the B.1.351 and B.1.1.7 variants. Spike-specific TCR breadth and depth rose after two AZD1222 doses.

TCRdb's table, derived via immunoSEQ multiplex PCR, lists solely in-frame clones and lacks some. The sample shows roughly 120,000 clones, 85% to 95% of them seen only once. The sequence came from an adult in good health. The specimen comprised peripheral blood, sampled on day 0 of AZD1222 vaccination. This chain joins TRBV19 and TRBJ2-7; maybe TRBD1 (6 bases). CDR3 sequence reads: CASSIVTGMRTEQYF. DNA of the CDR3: TGTGCCAGTAGTATAGTCACAGGGATGAGGACCGAGCAGTACTTC.